Below are 32 T cell receptor beta chains sequenced from a single sample in a study of regulatory T cells in long-lasting Graves disease. Time point given: newly diagnosed GD, antithyroid drugs for less than 3 months. The TCR library was made from RNA that had been extracted from PBMCs in TRIzol. TCR beta libraries were built with iRepertoire HTBI primers and Arm-PCR of CDR3 regions. Via MiXCR, TCRdb re-called the multiplex PCR reads, giving one row per CDR3 protein. The table shows 420,000 or so distinct CDR3 sequences, with approximately 16% occurring only once. This sample also appeared in a second study, on T cells in Graves' hyperthyroidism and ophthalmopathy.

Sequences were derived from peripheral blood mononuclear cells (PBMCs), sampled at new diagnosis, from a patient treated with antithyroid drugs. The receptors derive from a woman younger than 30 with Graves disease.

The chain carries TRBV2 and TRBJ2-1; 13 bases are shared with TRBD2. CDR3 size: 13 residues. V gave up 11 bases and J gave up 10 bases; unmatched junction bases: 8. Germline lookup yields CDR1 SNHLY and CDR2 FYNNEI. In DNA form, the CDR3 reads TGTGCCTCCGGACTAGCGGGAGCCTACGAGCAGTTCTTC. As protein: CASGLAGAYEQFF.

V gene TRBV9 combines with J gene TRBJ1-1; D gene unclear. Germline CDR1 SGDLS, CDR2 YYNGEE. The CDR3 is made up of 14 amino acids. V gave up 1 base and J gave up 4 bases, with 11 bases separating them. DNA of the CDR3: TGTGCCAGCAGCGTATCGGACGAGTCCACTGAAGCTTTCTTT. Its protein is CASSVSDESTEAFF.

In the case of this clonotype: One end of the junction does not line up with germline, which may come from a read error. The rearrangement uses TRBV11-2 and TRBJ2-3; D gene unclear. The germline gives CDR1 SGHAT, CDR2 FQNNGV. CDR3 length equals 16 residues. This CDR3 reads CATSPPEGLLVDTQYF. The DNA of the CDR3 is TGTGCCACCAGCCCCCCCGAAGGCCTCTTAGTGGATACGCAGTATTTT.

In this sample, this clonotype turned up many times. The chain couples TRBV10-3 to TRBJ2-3, with D unresolved. Germline lookup yields CDR1 ENHRY and CDR2 SYGVKD. V was pared by 5 bases and J by 4 bases, with 4 bases between. The CDR3 covers 11 residues. The CDR3: CAISSADTQYF. CDR3 nucleotide sequence: TGTGCCATCAGTTCCGCAGATACGCAGTATTTT.

This clonotype has a handful of counts. The gene calls are TRBV12-3 or TRBV12-4 and TRBJ2-6, with unresolved D. The V gene lost 6 bases and the J gene lost 3 bases, with 9 bases spanning the gap. The CDR3 is made up of 14 amino acids. The CDR3 DNA follows: TGTGCCAGCAGGAGGAGTTTTGGGGCCAACGTCCTGACTTTC. Amino acids: CASRRSFGANVLTF.

This clonotype was recorded many times. The J gene is TRBJ2-2, the V gene TRBV11-3, with D possibly TRBD2 on 5 matching bases. With 4 bases removed from V and 7 bases from J, the gap between germline ends came to 22 bases. The germline gives CDR1 SGHNT, CDR2 YENEEA. The CDR3 consists of 17 residues. The chain's CDR3 is CASSSNRELLVLGELFF. In DNA, the CDR3 is TGTGCCAGCAGCTCCAACCGTGAGTTACTAGTCCTCGGGGAGCTGTTTTTT.

The rearrangement joins TRBV10-3 to TRBJ1-3; D gene unclear. CDR1 ENHRY and CDR2 SYGVKD come from the germline V gene. The CDR3 sequence is 14 residues long. Trimming left V 6 bases short and J 4 bases short, with 13 bases between. The CDR3 DNA follows: TGTGCCATCAGCCTAACGACCCCCGGAAACACCATATATTTT. As protein: CAISLTTPGNTIYF.

This clonotype was detected many times. V usage is TRBV2 and J usage is TRBJ1-5, with 10 nucleotides matching TRBD1. The junction had 4 bases not matched to a gene; V was cut back by 4 bases and J by 7 bases. Germline-derived CDR1 and CDR2 are SNHLY and FYNNEI. The CDR3 totals 14 residues. CDR3 nucleotide sequence: TGTGCCAGCAGTGGGACAGGGGGTCGGCAGCCCCAGCATTTT. It yields the protein CASSGTGGRQPQHF.

CDR3 sequence: CASSDRLGTGINQPQHF. The CDR3, as DNA: TGTGCCAGCAGTGACAGACTCGGGACAGGGATCAATCAGCCCCAGCATTTT. The chain has TRBV6-1 and TRBJ1-5; 9 nucleotides line up with TRBD1. Germline V gene lookup returns CDR1 MNHNS and CDR2 SASEGT. Trimming at V came to 3 bases and at J to 3 bases, leaving 9 bases not matched to a gene. The CDR3 is 17 amino acids.

This clonotype appeared many times. The genes are TRBV20-1 and TRBJ2-1; 7 nucleotides agree with TRBD2. V was pared by 5 bases and J by 0 bases, with 1 base of the junction left unmatched. The CDR3 is 13 residues long. Germline CDR1 is DFQATT and CDR2 is SNEGSKA (reference sequence). The CDR3: CSAAGVSYNEQFF. In DNA form, the CDR3 reads TGCAGTGCTGCGGGGGTCTCCTACAATGAGCAGTTCTTC.

J is TRBJ2-2 and V is TRBV30; D is unresolved. This CDR3 is 13 amino acids long. Per the germline V gene, CDR1 is GTSNPN and CDR2 is SVGIG (reference sequence). The V end was cut by 3 bases, the J end by 0 bases, with 5 bases between. The CDR3 region is CAWRGSNTGELFF. In DNA form, the CDR3 reads TGTGCCTGGAGGGGGTCGAACACCGGGGAGCTGTTTTTT.

The chain carries TRBV15 and TRBJ2-7; 10 nucleotides match TRBD2. Germline CDR1 LNHNV, CDR2 YYDKDF (reference sequence). The CDR3 extends over 15 amino acids. The junction had 7 bases not matched to a gene; V was cut back by 3 bases and J by 5 bases. The CDR3, as DNA: TGTGCCACCAGCAGCCCCGGGACTAGCGCCCACGAGCAGTACTTC. Protein: CATSSPGTSAHEQYF.

This clonotype was seen many times. CDR3 amino acids: CASSPRGGGRETQYF. The CDR3 nucleotides are TGTGCCAGCAGCCCCAGGGGCGGTGGCAGAGAGACCCAGTACTTC. The chain joins TRBV7-2 to TRBJ2-5; perhaps TRBD1 as D (6 bases). Germline V gene sequence: CDR1 SGHTA, CDR2 FQGNSA. V lost 5 bases and J lost 4, with 17 bases in between. The CDR3 covers 15 residues.

This clonotype was seen only a few times. This chain connects TRBV10-1 to TRBJ2-7; D is tentatively TRBD1 or TRBD2 (6 bases each). Germline assignment: CDR1 WNHNN and CDR2 SYGVQD (reference sequence). CDR3 length equals 18 residues. The V gene lost 6 bases and the J gene lost 2 bases, with 26 bases spanning the gap. The CDR3 reads CASSPSLRGRRGAYEQYF. The CDR3 coding sequence is TGCGCCAGCAGCCCAAGCCTCCGGGGGCGCAGGGGAGCCTACGAGCAGTACTTC.

There are many counts of this clonotype. The CDR3 nucleotides are TGCGCCAGCAGCTTGGTGACTAGCGGGAGGCCTGAGCAGTTCTTC. It specifies CASSLVTSGRPEQFF. V gene TRBV5-1 combines with J gene TRBJ2-1, with 13 nucleotides matching TRBD2. Looked up from germline, CDR1 is SGHRS and CDR2 is YFSETQ. The junction had 3 bases not matched to a gene; V was cut back by 0 bases and J by 9 bases. There are 15 residues in the CDR3. The full variable domain, rest sourced from reference TRBV5-1 and TRBJ2-1, is KAGVTQTPRYLIKTRGQQVTLSCSPISGHRSVSWYQQTPGQGLQFLFEYFSETQRNKGNFPGRFSGRQFSNSRSEMNVSTLELGDSALYLCASSLVTSGRPEQFFGPGTRLTVL.

This clonotype was counted many times. The V and J genes are TRBV2 and TRBJ1-6; D is possibly TRBD1 (6 bases). Germline loops: CDR1 SNHLY, CDR2 FYNNEI. V lost 7 bases to trimming and J lost 10 bases, with 17 bases between them. The CDR3 is made up of 14 amino acids. CDR3 amino acids: CASNHPGEGSPLHF. CDR3 sequence (DNA): TGTGCCAGCAACCACCCAGGGGAAGGGTCACCCCTCCACTTT.

This clonotype has a count of ten or more. The chain joins TRBV7-2 to TRBJ2-4; unclear D gene. This CDR3 has 14 amino acids. The V and J ends lost 1 base and 8 bases respectively, with 12 bases between them. Germline-derived CDR1 and CDR2 are SGHTA and FQGNSA. The CDR3 loop is CASSLEWSKDIQYF. The CDR3 bases are TGTGCCAGCAGCTTAGAATGGAGCAAGGACATTCAGTACTTC.

This clonotype appeared a few times. The chain joins TRBV5-1 to TRBJ2-7; weak D call: TRBD2 (5 bases). Germline CDR1 and CDR2: SGHRS and YFSETQ. The CDR3 loop spans 14 amino acids. V was trimmed by 4 bases and J by 2 bases, leaving 13 bases between them. CDR3 nucleotide sequence: TGCGCCAGCAGCGCCACAGCGGCCGCCTACGAGCAGTACTTC. Encoded protein: CASSATAAAYEQYF.

Notes on this clonotype: One base away lies a much larger clone, so this may be a sequencing read error. This rearrangement joins TRBV6-5 to TRBJ1-1, with no clear D. Germline CDR1 and CDR2: MNHEY and SVGAGI. V lost 1 base, J lost 7 bases, and 1 base lay in between. This CDR3 is built from 10 residues. The CDR3 protein is CASSYFEAFF. The CDR3 region has the DNA TGTGCCAGCAGTTACTTTGAAGCTTTCTTT.

This clonotype is a singleton in its sample. The chain joins TRBV29-1 to TRBJ2-7; D remains ambiguous. V lost 5 bases and J 7 bases, leaving 18 bases between the germline ends. This CDR3 spans 13 amino acids. CDR1 and CDR2 (germline): SQVTM, ANQGSEA. CDR3 residues: CSVSNVVPREQYF. The CDR3 region has the DNA TGCAGCGTTTCTAACGTTGTTCCTAGAGAGCAGTACTTC.

The V call is TRBV12-3 or TRBV12-4, the J call TRBJ2-3, with 13 bases fitting TRBD2. V lost 1 base and J lost 7; bases outside the gene matches: 8. This CDR3 region has 17 residues. The CDR3 DNA sequence: TGTGCCAGCAGTTTAGATCCGGGACTAGCGGGAATAAATACGCAGTATTTT. Translating gives CASSLDPGLAGINTQYF.

This chain connects TRBV4-1 to TRBJ1-1; the D is unclear. Trimming took off 0 bases at V and 3 bases at J, with 11 bases between the two ends. Germline V lookup: CDR1 MGHRA, CDR2 YSYEKL. CDR3 size: 15 residues. CDR3 sequence reads: CASSQESSMDTEAFF. In DNA form, the CDR3 reads TGCGCCAGCAGCCAAGAGTCGTCTATGGACACTGAAGCTTTCTTT.

This clonotype occurred many times. The chain combines TRBV12-3 or TRBV12-4 with TRBJ2-1; 9 bases fit TRBD1. The CDR3 extends over 13 amino acids. The V and J ends lost 8 bases and 8 bases, in that order; junction bases with no gene match: 7. CDR3 in amino acids: CASEGQGDYEQFF. CDR3 nucleotides: TGTGCCAGCGAGGGACAGGGAGATTATGAGCAGTTCTTC.

The rearrangement joins TRBV15 to TRBJ1-2; D is uncertain. Deletions cut 1 base from V and 6 bases from J, with 9 bases between. Germline CDR1 and CDR2: LNHNV and YYDKDF (reference sequence). This CDR3 spans 13 amino acids. CDR3 region: CATSRADGDGYTF. The CDR3 nucleotides are TGTGCCACCAGCAGAGCGGACGGTGATGGCTACACCTTC.

This clonotype was counted many times. The gene calls are TRBV12-3 or TRBV12-4 and TRBJ2-7; the D is unclear. This CDR3 spans 15 amino acids. With 0 bases removed from V and 0 bases from J, the gap between germline ends came to 9 bases. The CDR3 is CASSLAAVFSYEQYF. In nucleotides, the CDR3 is TGTGCCAGCAGTTTAGCGGCCGTTTTCTCCTACGAGCAGTACTTC.

This clonotype was picked up many times. V gene TRBV7-2 combines with J gene TRBJ1-5, with 8 bases lining up with TRBD1. The CDR3 covers 14 residues. Per germline, CDR1 SGHTA and CDR2 FQGNSA. V was clipped by 5 bases and J by 5 bases; unmatched bases: 5. DNA for the CDR3: TGTGCCAGCAGCCGGACAGGGTATGATCAGCCCCAGCATTTT. Its translation: CASSRTGYDQPQHF.

This clonotype was seen at least ten times. The V gene is TRBV7-2, the J gene TRBJ2-3, with D possibly being TRBD2 (6 bases). The V end lost 0 bases, the J end lost 0 bases, and 13 bases lay between the germline ends. Germline loops: CDR1 SGHTA, CDR2 FQGNSA. The CDR3 runs to 17 residues. CDR3 DNA sequence: TGTGCCAGCAGCTTAGCTCCCGCGGGAACTAGCACAGATACGCAGTATTTT. Translation: CASSLAPAGTSTDTQYF. The full variable domain, completed using reference TRBV7-2 and TRBJ2-3, is GAGVSQSPSNKVTEKGKDVELRCDPISGHTALYWYRQSLGQGLEFLIYFQGNSAPDKSGLPSDRFSAERTGGSVSTLTIQRTQQEDSAVYLCASSLAPAGTSTDTQYFGPGTRLTVL.

In this sample, this clonotype turned up many times. The chain combines TRBV5-6 with TRBJ1-5, with 7 positions matching TRBD1. The CDR3 runs 14 residues. Per the germline V gene, CDR1 is SGHDT and CDR2 is YYEEEE. With V trimmed by 0 bases and J by 4 bases, 1 base remained unmatched. In nucleotides, the CDR3 is TGTGCCAGCAGCTTGGCACAGGGGAATCAGCCCCAGCATTTT. Its protein is CASSLAQGNQPQHF.

The chain has TRBV11-1 and TRBJ2-7, with 12 bases fitting TRBD2. V was pared by 5 bases and J by 2 bases, with 7 bases of the junction left unmatched. The CDR3 spans 16 residues. Germline lookup yields CDR1 SGHAT and CDR2 FQDESV (reference sequence). In nucleotides, the CDR3 is TGTGCCAGCAGCAAAAGGACTAGCGGGACCCCCTACGAGCAGTACTTC. Protein: CASSKRTSGTPYEQYF. Based on the CDR3 plus reference TRBV11-1 and TRBJ2-7, the full variable domain is EAEVAQSPRYKITEKSQAVAFWCDPISGHATLYWYRQILGQGPELLVQFQDESVVDDSQLPKDRFSAERLKGVDSTLKIQPAELGDSAMYLCASSKRTSGTPYEQYFGPGTRLTVT.

This clonotype was picked up a small number of times. J is TRBJ1-1 and V is TRBV5-1, with 7 bases that match TRBD1. The germline V gene encodes CDR1 SGHRS and CDR2 YFSETQ. Trimming at V came to 4 bases and at J to 0 bases, leaving 6 bases not matched to a gene. The CDR3 totals 15 residues. This CDR3 reads CASSPLTGMNTEAFF. The CDR3, as DNA: TGCGCCAGCAGCCCCCTGACAGGGATGAACACTGAAGCTTTCTTT.

Only a few counts were recorded for this clonotype. The chain is built from TRBV5-1 and TRBJ2-5, with 10 bases identical to TRBD2. Germline loops: CDR1 SGHRS, CDR2 YFSETQ. With 3 bases clipped from V and 1 base from J, the junction kept 12 bases outside the gene matches. This CDR3 has 18 amino acids. The CDR3 DNA sequence: TGCGCCAGCAGCTACAATCCGGGACTAGCGAGCACCCAAGAGACCCAGTACTTC. Translation: CASSYNPGLASTQETQYF.

The chain links TRBV5-1 to TRBJ1-2; D may be TRBD1 (6 bases). Trimming shortened V by 2 bases and J by 4 bases, and 18 bases separated the two germline ends. The CDR3 runs 16 residues. From germline, CDR1 is SGHRS and CDR2 YFSETQ. The CDR3 loop reads CASSFDRPVGGYGYTF. The CDR3 DNA is TGCGCCAGCAGCTTCGACAGGCCCGTTGGGGGCTATGGCTACACCTTC.